This TCR beta chain was obtained from a study of blood T cell repertoires in COVID-19 (dated by TCRdb to the early 2020s). In the study overall: Collaborator samples came from the United States, Italy and Spain and covered acute and convalescent phases of COVID-19. Subjects who had been exposed to COVID-19, were actively infected with it, or had recovered from it provided the deeply sampled blood TCRbeta repertoires that made up the dataset. The prospective study material was composed of cDNA or gDNA derived from T cells, B-cell-depleted T cells, or PBMCs. The samples were drawn from two sources: the first 160 participants of the ongoing ImmuneRACE study, and 1,254 subjects contributed by 6 global collaborators. A de-identified subject ID, COVID-19 status, age in years and sex were almost always included in the sample metadata. Where available, HLA class I and class II types were obtained from metadata supplied by the sample provider rather than from assay-based typing. A freely available public database, intended as a resource for researchers studying the immune response to SARS-CoV-2, is where the repertoires were released.

Its CDR3 holds 17 amino acids, cysteine through phenylalanine. The read is trimmed to its CDR3 DNA, 51 bases read in frame from base 1. The V end loses 2 bases and the J end loses 8 bases, and a stretch of 24 bases separates them. CDR1 and CDR2 are read off the germline V gene as MNHEY and SVGEGT. The paper as a whole reports these results and caveats: How much clinical and demographic metadata was included differed by source and by participant, and the metadata was provided uncurated.

The collaborating institutions used their own protocols to collect whole blood in K2EDTA tubes. For TCRbeta analysis, collaborator samples were shipped as frozen whole blood, as isolated PBMCs, or as DNA extracted from either sample type. This clone is a singleton in its sample. Its antigen is still unknown. No base qualities exist here, and no much larger clone lies one base off it. TCRbeta CDR3 regions were amplified from genomic DNA by means of the immunoSEQ Assay, a bias-controlled multiplex PCR. The source study handled its data this way. The number of nucleated cells in each sample was estimated from the amplification of reference gene primers within the assay. To quantify the absolute abundance of each unique TCRbeta CDR3 rearrangement, sequence reads were collapsed and filtered. For each sample, productive Simpson clonality was calculated as the square root of Simpson's diversity index across productive rearrangements. TCRdb provides this immuneACCESS table in a form limited to in-frame rearrangements. Some clones are lacking; in checked studies, under half of them reflect an unresolved V gene, and why the rest are absent is not known. The V and J calls and clone size come from that table; D and trimming were worked out from the DNA. Within this sample are tens of thousands of clones, with roughly 80% of them counted one time only. 1.9% of the sample rests with the top ten.

This clonotype was obtained from a woman aged 60-75 years with acute or convalescent COVID-19. The specimen sequenced was peripheral blood. The rearranged chain carries TRBV6-2 or TRBV6-3 and TRBJ1-1, with the D gene not confidently named. This receptor carries the CDR3 CASSYPIPSGSPTEAFF. The sequenced DNA is TGTGCCAGCAGTTACCCAATACCCTCGGGAAGTCCTACCGAAGCTTTCTTT.